Listed below are T cell receptor beta chains from one sample, sequenced in a study of early T cells in non-severe SARS-CoV-2 infection. TCRdb called the 5' RACE reads again in MiXCR, with one record for every CDR3 protein. This table holds approximately 64,000 distinct CDR3 sequences, 20% found once. The material sequenced was whole blood, taken at baseline. These receptors all come from an adult who was a healthcare worker with PCR-confirmed SARS-CoV-2 infection or an uninfected control (not recorded which). CDR3s include the opening cysteine and the closing phenylalanine or tryptophan. Each record gives: V gene, clone size, J gene, D gene, CDR3 DNA, CDR3 protein. The D gene is left open where the match is weak. Clone size is not always given. Where it is, it says once, few, many or a class for expanded clones.

TRBV12-3/TRBV12-4	few	TRBJ2-3	.	TGTGCCAGCAGTTCGGTGGATACGCAGTATTTT	CASSSVDTQYF
TRBV14	.	TRBJ1-1	.	TGTGCCAGCAGCCAAGGGCTCGGCACTGAAGCTTTCTTT	CASSQGLGTEAFF
TRBV12-3/TRBV12-4	few	TRBJ1-2	.	TGTGCCAGCAGTGGACAGTTAAACTATGGCTACACCTTC	CASSGQLNYGYTF
TRBV30	.	TRBJ1-2	.	TGTGCCTGGGCCTTAGTACAGGGAACTCTTGGCTACACCTTC	CAWALVQGTLGYTF
TRBV27	few	TRBJ2-7	TRBD1	TGTGCCAGCAGCCTGACAGGGGGAATCTACGAGCAGTACTTC	CASSLTGGIYEQYF
TRBV3-1	.	TRBJ1-1	.	TGTGCCAGCAGCCCAAGAGGGACGGCTGAAGCTTTCTTT	CASSPRGTAEAFF
TRBV7-6	few	TRBJ1-4	.	TGTGCCAGCAGCACGACAGGAGGGGATGAAAAACTGTTTTTT	CASSTTGGDEKLFF
TRBV29-1	.	TRBJ2-5	.	TGCAGCGCGCACCGTGAGACCCAGTACTTC	CSAHRETQYF
TRBV12-3/TRBV12-4	few	TRBJ2-1	.	TGTGCCAGCAGTTTAGGGTTTGGGGGGGGCGCAGGCAATGAGCAGTTCTTC	CASSLGFGGGAGNEQFF
TRBV6-1	many	TRBJ2-7	TRBD1	TGTGCCACCCGGACAGGTCAATACGAGCAGTACTTC	CATRTGQYEQYF
TRBV27	.	TRBJ1-1	.	TGTGCCAGCAGTCCCTCGAGGGCCGGCAGCGCTGAAGCTTTCTTT	CASSPSRAGSAEAFF
TRBV2	many	TRBJ2-2	.	TGTGCCAGTACAGGACGGGCCCTGGCCACCGGGGAGCTGTTTTTT	CASTGRALATGELFF
TRBV2	many	TRBJ2-5	.	TGTGCCAGCACCCTCCAAGAGACCCAGTACTTC	CASTLQETQYF
TRBV5-1	.	TRBJ1-1	.	TGCGCCAGCAGCTTGGATGGTAGTGAGAACACTGAAGCTTTCTTT	CASSLDGSENTEAFF
TRBV12-3/TRBV12-4	few	TRBJ2-7	.	TGTGCCAGCAGCCGACCATTCTCTAGCGCCGAGCAGTACTTC	CASSRPFSSAEQYF
TRBV29-1	many	TRBJ2-1	TRBD1	TGCAGCGTTGAAAGGTGGGACAGGGATCAGCATTTGTTGGAGTTCTTC	CSVERWDRDQHLLEFF
TRBV3-1	few	TRBJ1-3	.	TGTGCCAGCAGCCAAGAATTGGTCAACCGGAACACCATATATTTT	CASSQELVNRNTIYF
TRBV10-2	few	TRBJ2-4	TRBD2	TGCGCCAGCAGTGAGCTGACTATACCGGGACTAGCCGAAAACATTCAGTACTTC	CASSELTIPGLAENIQYF
TRBV3-1	few	TRBJ2-4	.	TGTGCCAGCAGCCCGGGGGGCGTGAACATTCAGTACTTC	CASSPGGVNIQYF
TRBV10-3	.	TRBJ1-2	.	TGTGCCATCAGTGGTCGGGACAACCAGAACTATGGCTACACCTTC	CAISGRDNQNYGYTF
TRBV14	.	TRBJ2-7	.	TGTGCCAGCAGCCAAACAGGCCTATCCTACGAGCAGTACTTC	CASSQTGLSYEQYF